Each of the 30 T cell receptor beta chains below was sequenced from the same sample in a study of cytomegalovirus exposure and HLA in healthy donors. The PCR had 60 Vbeta and 13 Jbeta primers. TCRdb's table, derived via immunoSEQ multiplex PCR, lists solely in-frame clones and lacks some. The sample has 150,000 or so clones; over 60% are singletons. The sequencing sample was made of PBMCs. These receptors originate from a woman aged 18-29 years in good health and CMV-seronegative.

The chain joins TRBV13 to TRBJ2-7, with TRBD2 matching 7 bases. Germline V gene data show CDR1 as PRHDT and CDR2 as FYEKMQ (reference sequence). The CDR3 is 16 amino acids. With 0 bases clipped from V and 4 bases from J, the junction kept 9 bases outside the gene matches. As DNA, the CDR3 is TGTGCCAGCAGCTTAGGTGCATTTGGGGGGGAATACGAGCAGTACTTC. Amino acids: CASSLGAFGGEYEQYF. The whole variable domain, filled in from reference TRBV13 and TRBJ2-7, reads AAGVIQSPRHLIKEKRETATLKCYPIPRHDTVYWYQQGPGQDPQFLISFYEKMQSDKGSIPDRFSAQQFSDYHSELNMSSLELGDSALYFCASSLGAFGGEYEQYFGPGTRLTVT.

The chain joins TRBV9 to TRBJ1-3; D unresolved. V lost 0 bases and J lost 6, with 4 bases in between. The CDR3 contains 12 residues. From germline, CDR1 is SGDLS and CDR2 YYNGEE. CDR3 nucleotide sequence: TGTGCCAGCAGCGTAGGGCAAAACACCATATATTTT. Translating gives CASSVGQNTIYF.

This chain joins TRBV4-1 and TRBJ1-1; TRBD1 is a possible D gene (5 bases). Germline CDR1 is MGHRA and CDR2 is YSYEKL. This CDR3 is built from 16 residues. Deletions cut 1 base from V and 4 bases from J, with 16 bases between. In nucleotides, the CDR3 is TGCGCCAGCAGCCAAGCTAGTCTGGGGGGTCGCACTGAAGCTTTCTTT. This codes for CASSQASLGGRTEAFF.

The chain joins TRBV9 to TRBJ2-1, with 9 bases identical to TRBD2. Per germline, CDR1 SGDLS and CDR2 YYNGEE. The CDR3 totals 16 residues. V trimming: 4 bases; J trimming: 3 bases; junction bases outside the gene matches: 8. The CDR3 here is CASSLGGSGSYNEQFF. In DNA, the CDR3 is TGTGCCAGCAGCTTAGGGGGTAGCGGGAGCTACAATGAGCAGTTCTTC.

The chain combines TRBV19 with TRBJ2-1, with unresolved D. Germline CDR1 reads LNHDA; CDR2 reads SQIVND (reference sequence). Trimming removed 6 bases from V and 2 bases from J, with 5 bases in between. This CDR3 comprises 12 residues. Here the CDR3 DNA reads TGTGCCAGTAGCCCTGCCTACAATGAGCAGTTCTTC. It is translated as CASSPAYNEQFF.

There are a few counts of this clone. The chain uses TRBV19 and TRBJ1-5, with unresolved D. In germline, CDR1 is LNHDA, CDR2 SQIVND (reference sequence). V was clipped by 5 bases and J by 3 bases, with 11 bases between them. The CDR3 length is 14 residues. Here the CDR3 reads CASSRRGNNQPQHF. The CDR3 DNA is TGTGCCAGTAGTCGTCGGGGTAACAATCAGCCCCAGCATTTT. Based on the CDR3 plus reference TRBV19 and TRBJ1-5, the full variable domain is DGGITQSPKYLFRKEGQNVTLSCEQNLNHDAMYWYRQDPGQGLRLIYYSQIVNDFQKGDIAEGYSVSREKKESFPLTVTSAQKNPTAFYLCASSRRGNNQPQHFGDGTRLSIL.

The chain links TRBV27 to TRBJ1-6; D is perhaps TRBD1 (5 bases). The V end lost 3 bases, the J end lost 6 bases, and 9 bases lay between the germline ends. The germline V gene has CDR1 MNHEY and CDR2 SMNVEV (reference sequence). CDR3 length equals 14 residues. CDR3 nucleotides: TGTGCCAGCAGTTTCAGGACATTTAATTCACCCCTCCACTTT. Protein sequence: CASSFRTFNSPLHF.

The chain combines TRBV2 with TRBJ2-5; no clear D gene. V lost 2 bases to trimming and J lost 5 bases, with 9 bases between them. The CDR3 is 13 residues long. Germline loops: CDR1 SNHLY, CDR2 FYNNEI. The CDR3 sequence: CASSETDFETQYF. The DNA of the CDR3 is TGTGCCAGCAGTGAAACCGACTTTGAGACCCAGTACTTC.

The chain carries TRBV9 and TRBJ1-2, with D maybe TRBD1 (5 bases). Germline CDR1 SGDLS, CDR2 YYNGEE. The CDR3 is 16 residues long. V lost 6 bases and J 6 bases, leaving 24 bases between the germline ends. This CDR3 reads CASTAGDRKDPHGYTF. CDR3 in DNA: TGTGCCAGCACCGCGGGGGATCGCAAGGACCCGCATGGCTACACCTTC.

V is TRBV9 and J is TRBJ1-3, with 7 bases that match TRBD1. Germline values: CDR1 SGDLS, CDR2 YYNGEE. The CDR3 is 15 residues long. Unmatched junction bases numbered 6, after V lost 4 bases and J lost 2 bases. In nucleotides, the CDR3 is TGTGCCAGCAGCTCAGGGGGTCAAGCTGGAAACACCATATATTTT. It encodes CASSSGGQAGNTIYF.

In this sample, this clone turned up a few times. The chain employs TRBV7-2 and TRBJ1-2; D is unresolved. Per the germline V gene, CDR1 is SGHTA and CDR2 is FQGNSA. V gave up 1 base and J gave up 0 bases, with 9 bases separating them. This CDR3 comprises 15 residues. This chain's CDR3 is CASSLVSATNYGYTF. For the CDR3, the DNA is TGTGCCAGCAGCTTAGTTAGCGCAACTAACTATGGCTACACCTTC.

V is TRBV19 and J is TRBJ1-1, with unresolved D. V lost 2 bases, J lost 1 base, and 5 bases lay in between. Germline lookup yields CDR1 LNHDA and CDR2 SQIVND (reference sequence). The CDR3 has 13 residues. The chain's CDR3 is CASSIYRNTEAFF. The CDR3 DNA sequence: TGTGCCAGTAGTATATACAGGAACACTGAAGCTTTCTTT.

The gene calls are TRBV7-9 and TRBJ2-1; 9 bases line up with TRBD2. V gave up 4 bases and J gave up 5 bases; unmatched junction bases: 3. The CDR3 covers 14 residues. The germline gives CDR1 SEHNR, CDR2 FQNEAQ (reference sequence). The CDR3 DNA reads as TGTGCCAGCAGCTCGGGACTAGCTAACAATGAGCAGTTCTTC. Translation: CASSSGLANNEQFF.

Concerning this clone itself: A read error may account for a junction end that differs from germline. This chain connects TRBV6-5 to TRBJ1-2, with TRBD1 matching 9 bases. CDR1 and CDR2 from the germline V gene are MNHEY and SVGAGI. The length of the CDR3 is 14 residues. The CDR3 sequence: CASSPRQGVYGYIF. CDR3 DNA sequence: TGTGCCAGCAGTCCGCGACAGGGGGTCTATGGCTACATCTTC.

V gene TRBV5-6 combines with J gene TRBJ1-5, with 7 nucleotides matching TRBD1. The J segment lost 1 base and the V segment lost 0 bases, leaving 4 bases of the junction unmatched. The CDR3 sequence is 16 residues long. Germline V gene data show CDR1 as SGHDT and CDR2 as YYEEEE. The CDR3 DNA follows: TGTGCCAGCAGCTTGGACAGGGGTATAAGCAATCAGCCCCAGCATTTT. Its translation: CASSLDRGISNQPQHF.

J is TRBJ2-2 and V is TRBV5-1; 7 bases fit TRBD2. Germline V gene data show CDR1 as SGHRS and CDR2 as YFSETQ. There are 16 residues in the CDR3. V shed 4 bases, J shed 5 bases, and the junction held 11 bases outside the gene matches. This CDR3 is CASSPRGRGGTGELFF. Written as DNA, the CDR3 is TGCGCCAGCAGCCCGCGGGGGAGAGGAGGTACCGGGGAGCTGTTTTTT.

The CDR3 loop reads CASRGDGSRPQHF. In DNA, the CDR3 is TGTGCCAGCAGAGGGGACGGGAGTCGGCCCCAGCATTTT. The chain joins TRBV6-5 to TRBJ1-5; perhaps TRBD1 as D (5 bases). Germline V lookup: CDR1 MNHEY, CDR2 SVGAGI. V dropped 6 bases and J dropped 9 bases, with 15 bases sitting between them. CDR3 length equals 13 residues.

The chain carries TRBV7-6 and TRBJ2-7; tentative D call: TRBD2 (6 bases). Germline V lookup: CDR1 SGHVS, CDR2 FNYEAQ. V was cut by 4 bases and J by 5 bases, with 9 bases left in between. CDR3 length equals 12 residues. The CDR3 DNA sequence: TGTGCCAGCAGCTCCGGCGGGGACGAGCAGTACTTC. Residues: CASSSGGDEQYF.

This clone was found a few times. J is TRBJ2-5 and V is TRBV7-8; possibly TRBD1 for D (5 bases). Between the trimmed V and J ends, which lost 5 bases and 4 bases, there was a span of 11 bases. CDR1 is SGHVS and CDR2 is FQNEAQ in the germline V gene. CDR3 length: 13 residues. CDR3 protein: CASSPERGETQYF. The DNA for the CDR3 is TGTGCCAGCAGCCCTGAAAGGGGAGAGACCCAGTACTTC.

The chain couples TRBV7-2 to TRBJ1-4; D remains ambiguous. The CDR3 covers 14 residues. The ends were cut back, 5 bases at V and 8 bases at J, with 15 bases in the middle. Germline V lookup: CDR1 SGHTA, CDR2 FQGNSA. The CDR3 DNA reads TGTGCCAGCAGCCCCCAGTCGGGTCGAGAAAAACTGTTTTTT. It yields the protein CASSPQSGREKLFF. Complete variable domain (other parts from reference TRBV7-2 and TRBJ1-4): GAGVSQSPSNKVTEKGKDVELRCDPISGHTALYWYRQSLGQGLEFLIYFQGNSAPDKSGLPSDRFSAERTGGSVSTLTIQRTQQEDSAVYLCASSPQSGREKLFFGSGTQLSVL.

The V and J genes are TRBV5-8 and TRBJ2-7, with TRBD1 matching over 7 bases. Per germline, CDR1 SGHTS and CDR2 YDEGEE. This CDR3 spans 14 amino acids. With 4 bases clipped from V and 2 bases from J, the junction kept 6 bases outside the gene matches. The CDR3 DNA is TGTGCCAGCAGCCCAAGGACAGGTACCTACGAGCAGTACTTC. This translates into CASSPRTGTYEQYF.

The chain uses TRBV14 and TRBJ2-2; 7 bases map to TRBD1. V lost 3 bases to trimming and J lost 5 bases; unmatched junction nucleotides: 9. The germline CDR1 and CDR2 sequences are SGHDN and FVKESK. CDR3 length: 16 residues. CDR3 amino acids: CASSHNRGIRTGELFF. DNA for the CDR3: TGTGCCAGCAGCCACAACAGGGGAATAAGAACCGGGGAGCTGTTTTTT.

The chain employs TRBV7-9 and TRBJ1-1; 11 positions match TRBD1. Looked up from germline, CDR1 is SEHNR and CDR2 is FQNEAQ (reference sequence). J lost 5 bases, V lost 1 base, and 3 bases had no gene match. The length of the CDR3 is 15 residues. The CDR3 bases are TGTGCCAGCAGCTTAGGGGACAGGGGGTGGACTGAAGCTTTCTTT. This sequence encodes CASSLGDRGWTEAFF.

Worth noting for this clone: At one boundary the junction diverges from the germline segment, which might be a read error. The chain uses TRBV6-5 and TRBJ1-2, with TRBD1 matching over 11 bases. The CDR3 sequence is 14 residues long. Per the germline V gene, CDR1 is MNHEY and CDR2 is SVGAGI. The CDR3 spells CASNYTDRGQGYTF. The CDR3 DNA sequence: TGTGCCAGCAATTACACGGACAGGGGGCAGGGCTACACCTTC.

The chain combines TRBV4-1 with TRBJ2-3; unclear D gene. This CDR3 contains 17 residues. In germline, CDR1 is MGHRA, CDR2 YSYEKL. Trimming left V 0 bases short and J 0 bases short, with 13 bases between. The CDR3 coding sequence is TGCGCCAGCAGCCAAGATAAGCCAATTGCTAGCACAGATACGCAGTATTTT. Translated, it gives CASSQDKPIASTDTQYF.

The chain combines TRBV9 with TRBJ1-2, with 12 bases aligning to TRBD1. The CDR3 is 16 amino acids. Germline CDR1 reads SGDLS; CDR2 reads YYNGEE. V was pared by 0 bases and J by 6 bases, with 6 bases of the junction left unmatched. CDR3 amino acids: CASSVGDRGREDGYTF. Written as DNA, the CDR3 is TGTGCCAGCAGCGTAGGGGACAGGGGGCGTGAAGATGGCTACACCTTC.

This chain links TRBV19 with TRBJ2-1; perhaps TRBD1 as D (6 bases). The germline V and J ends were trimmed by 3 bases and 8 bases, with 11 bases remaining between them. Germline CDR1 and CDR2: LNHDA and SQIVND (reference sequence). There are 13 residues in the CDR3. The CDR3 bases are TGTGCCAGTAGTATTGGGGGCGCGTATGAGCAGTTCTTC. Translated: CASSIGGAYEQFF.

This clone was picked up a small number of times. This CDR3 is also generated by other DNA sequences in the sample. The rearrangement uses TRBV18 and TRBJ2-5; 9 nucleotides agree with TRBD1. Trimming removed 3 bases from V and 5 bases from J; junction bases left unmatched: 1. This CDR3 has 13 residues. CDR1 KGHSH and CDR2 LQKENI come from the germline V gene. CDR3 in amino acids: CASSPGQGETQYF. CDR3 bases: TGTGCCAGCTCACCTGGACAGGGGGAGACCCAGTACTTC.

This rearrangement joins TRBV30 to TRBJ2-7; 10 nucleotides agree with TRBD1. CDR3 length equals 13 residues. Losses at the gene ends were 1 base for V and 9 bases for J; bases not matched to a gene: 6. CDR1 GTSNPN and CDR2 SVGIG come from the germline V gene (reference sequence). In nucleotides, the CDR3 is TGTGCCTGGAGTGGGGACAGGGGATGGGCGCAGTACGTC. Translating gives CAWSGDRGWAQYV.

V usage is TRBV28 and J usage is TRBJ2-7; D not certain. Germline V lookup: CDR1 MDHEN, CDR2 SYDVKM. Deletions cut 8 bases from V and 4 bases from J, with 12 bases between. The CDR3 loop spans 12 amino acids. The DNA of the CDR3 is TGTGCCAGCGCGGCAGACGGATACGAGCAGTACGTC. Its translation is CASAADGYEQYV.